A selection of T cell receptor beta chains follows, all from one sample in a study of radiotherapy plus CTLA-4 blockade in lung cancer. Produced via immunoSEQ multiplex PCR; TCRdb's table is partial and in-frame only. The data hold 11,000 to 15,000 clones, with around 87% observed a single time. Sequencing used peripheral blood, obtained from a patient treated with radiotherapy plus ipilimumab. These receptors came from a human donor with non-small cell lung cancer that progressed on radiotherapy plus ipilimumab. Some clones in this sample may be carry-over from other donors' samples. Both conserved end residues are part of each CDR3. D genes are given only for firm matches. Size is stated for part of the rows, as once, few or many counts, or as a class when the clone is expanded.

v_gene	d_gene	len	abundance	j_gene	CDR3nt	CDR3aa
TRBV6-5	-	15	-	TRBJ2-7	TGTGCCAGCAGTTACTCCCCACCACAAAAGTACGAGCAGTACTTC	CASSYSPPQKYEQYF
TRBV6-1	TRBD2	15	-	TRBJ2-3	TGTGCCAGCAGTGAAACGGCGGGGGGCACAGATACGCAGTATTTT	CASSETAGGTDTQYF
TRBV30	TRBD2	17	-	TRBJ2-1	TGTGCCTGGAGTATTCGCCTGACTAGCGGGAGGGGCAATGAGCAGTTCTTC	CAWSIRLTSGRGNEQFF
TRBV7-9	-	16	-	TRBJ2-1	TGTGCCAGCAGCCCGCGCCTCCTAGGGGGGGGGCATGAGCAGTTCTTC	CASSPRLLGGGHEQFF
TRBV18	-	15	-	TRBJ1-6	TGTGCCAGCTCACCAGCCCGCCCGGAGAATTCACCCCTCCACTTT	CASSPARPENSPLHF
TRBV7-9	-	13	-	TRBJ1-2	TGTGCCAGCAGCCTTCCCGGGGTCTCTGGCTACACCTTC	CASSLPGVSGYTF
TRBV14	-	17	-	TRBJ1-2	TGTGCCAGCAGCCCCGCAACGGAGGGAGCGTGGAACTATGGCTACACCTTC	CASSPATEGAWNYGYTF
TRBV27	TRBD2	15	-	TRBJ2-1	TGTGCCAGCAGTCTCGGGACTAGCGGGGCAAATGAGCAGTTCTTC	CASSLGTSGANEQFF
TRBV10-2	-	16	-	TRBJ1-6	TGCGCCAGCAGTGAGGGGGCCCTATCTTATAATTCACCCCTCCACTTT	CASSEGALSYNSPLHF
TRBV27	TRBD1	16	-	TRBJ2-1	TGTGCCAGCAGTTCGGCCGGGACAGGGTACAGCAATGAGCAGTTCTTC	CASSSAGTGYSNEQFF
TRBV7-8	TRBD2	16	-	TRBJ2-1	TGTGCCAGCAGCCAACTAGCGGGGGGTCCGGGTGGGGAGCAGTTCTTC	CASSQLAGGPGGEQFF
TRBV5-4	-	15	-	TRBJ2-3	TGTGCCAGCAGCTTTTACAGGGAATCCACAGATACGCAGTATTTT	CASSFYRESTDTQYF
TRBV9	TRBD2	14	-	TRBJ2-7	TGTGCCAGCAGCGTAGCCAGCGGGAGAGGCGAGCAGTACTTC	CASSVASGRGEQYF
TRBV12-5	-	13	-	TRBJ2-7	TGTGCTAGTGCCGGTATCAAATATTACGAGCAGTACTTC	CASAGIKYYEQYF
TRBV25-1	-	18	-	TRBJ2-3	TGTGCCAGCAGTGATCTTGAGTTCGGGGGAGTTGGCACAGATACGCAGTATTTT	CASSDLEFGGVGTDTQYF
TRBV7-3	TRBD2	15	-	TRBJ2-1	TGTGCCAGCAGCTACCTTAGCGGGGGGGCTTATGAGCAGTTCTTC	CASSYLSGGAYEQFF
TRBV7-2	TRBD1	14	-	TRBJ1-1	TGTGCCAGCAGCTTTTGGACAGGGAGAACTGAAGCTTTCTTT	CASSFWTGRTEAFF
TRBV9	TRBD2	14	once	TRBJ2-1	TGTGCCAGCGGCCGGACTAGCGGGGGCAATGAGCAGTTCTTC	CASGRTSGGNEQFF
TRBV21-1	-	14	-	TRBJ2-1	TGTGCCAGCAGGGGACTAGCGGCCTACAATGAGCAGTTCTTC	CASRGLAAYNEQFF
TRBV11-2	TRBD2	14	-	TRBJ2-7	TGTGCCAGCAGCTTAGAAAGACTAGCGGTCGAGCAGTACTTC	CASSLERLAVEQYF
TRBV10-3	-	15	few	TRBJ2-6	TGTGCCATCAGCGAGGGGCAGTCCGGGGCCAACGTCCTGACTTTC	CAISEGQSGANVLTF
TRBV11-3	TRBD2	18	-	TRBJ2-1	TGTGCCAGCAGCGCGGGACTAGCGGGAGTAAGGTCCTACAATGAGCAGTTCTTC	CASSAGLAGVRSYNEQFF
TRBV6-1	TRBD1	15	-	TRBJ2-3	TGTGCCAGCAGTGAAGACAGGGGGTCGGTAGATACGCAGTATTTT	CASSEDRGSVDTQYF
TRBV4-2	TRBD1	15	-	TRBJ2-4	TGTGCCAGCAGCCACCAGACAGGGGATAAAAACATTCAGTACTTC	CASSHQTGDKNIQYF
TRBV5-5	TRBD1	15	once	TRBJ1-2	TGTGCCAGCAGCCAATCCTCCGGGACAGGGGGCGGCTACACCTTC	CASSQSSGTGGGYTF
TRBV7-3	-	15	once	TRBJ2-2	TGTGCCAGCAGCTGGGACTCGCTGAACACCGGGGAGCTGTTTTTT	CASSWDSLNTGELFF
TRBV11-3	-	13	once	TRBJ2-3	TGTGCCAGCAGCCCCCGTGAGGGAGATACGCAGTATTTT	CASSPREGDTQYF
TRBV27	-	15	-	TRBJ2-1	TGTGCCAGCAGTCCTTTCTTGAGCTCCTACAATGAGCAGTTCTTC	CASSPFLSSYNEQFF
TRBV11-1	TRBD1	14	few	TRBJ2-2	TGTGCCAGCAGCTACCCCGGACAGGCCGGGGAGCTGTTTTTT	CASSYPGQAGELFF
TRBV19	TRBD2	16	-	TRBJ2-1	TGTGCCAGTAGTACAACTACTAGCGGGAGATGGCATGAGCAGTTCTTC	CASSTTTSGRWHEQFF
TRBV11-3	TRBD1	14	once	TRBJ1-2	TGTGCCAGCAGCTTTGACAGGGACCGCTATGGCTACACCTTC	CASSFDRDRYGYTF
TRBV7-2	TRBD1	15	-	TRBJ2-2	TGTGCCAGCAGCTTCTGGACAGGTGGGGTCGGGGAGCTGTTTTTT	CASSFWTGGVGELFF
TRBV7-2	-	12	-	TRBJ2-1	TGTGCCAGCAGCTGGGACTCCAATGAGCAGTTCTTC	CASSWDSNEQFF
TRBV6-6	TRBD1	14	-	TRBJ2-7	TGTGCCAGCAGATACGGACAGGGTAATGGCGAGCAGTACTTC	CASRYGQGNGEQYF
TRBV2	TRBD1	14	few	TRBJ2-7	TGTGCCATTCTCTCCGGGACAGGCTCCTACGAGCAGTACTTC	CAILSGTGSYEQYF
TRBV7-2	-	13	once	TRBJ2-2	TGTGCCAGCAGGAAACAGGGTACCGGGGAGCTGTTTTTT	CASRKQGTGELFF
TRBV1	-	15	-	TRBJ2-1	TGCACCAGCAGCCGAGCGGGAGGGCCCTACAATGAGCAGTTCTTC	CTSSRAGGPYNEQFF
TRBV19	-	13	-	TRBJ1-5	TGTGCCAGTAGTATACAGGGATTTCAGCCCCAGCATTTT	CASSIQGFQPQHF
TRBV15	-	16	-	TRBJ1-6	TGTGCCACCAGCAGAGATCGAGGGCAGGTTCGTTCACCCCTCCACTTT	CATSRDRGQVRSPLHF
TRBV5-1	-	15	-	TRBJ1-5	TGCGCCAGCAGCTTGGTAGGACTTTCCCATCAGCCCCAGCATTTT	CASSLVGLSHQPQHF
TRBV18	TRBD1	14	-	TRBJ2-7	TGTGCCAACTCACCAGGACAGGGCATCGACGAGCAGTACTTC	CANSPGQGIDEQYF
TRBV7-6	TRBD2	18	-	TRBJ2-2	TGTGCCAGCAGCTTAGATGGGGCTCTAGCGGGAGTAGTCGGGGAGCTGTTTTTT	CASSLDGALAGVVGELFF
TRBV5-1	TRBD2	13	-	TRBJ2-5	TGCGCCAGCAGTTTAGGACTAGGGGAGACCCAGTACTTC	CASSLGLGETQYF
TRBV28	-	13	-	TRBJ2-1	TGTGCCAGCAGTTTATTATTGGGGCATGAGCAGTTCTTC	CASSLLLGHEQFF
TRBV19	-	17	once	TRBJ1-3	TGTGCCAGTAGTATGGGGAGCGTTATCGACTCTGGAAACACCATATATTTT	CASSMGSVIDSGNTIYF
TRBV5-1	TRBD2	16	-	TRBJ2-3	TGCGCCAGCAGCTTGGGCGGGGGAATGGGTACAGATACGCAGTATTTT	CASSLGGGMGTDTQYF
TRBV7-2	-	15	-	TRBJ1-1	TGTGCCAGCAGCCCCCCAGCGGCTATGAACACTGAAGCTTTCTTT	CASSPPAAMNTEAFF
TRBV2	TRBD2	18	-	TRBJ2-7	TGTGCCAGCAGCTTTACTAGCGGGAGTCCTACCCTTCCGTACGAGCAGTACTTC	CASSFTSGSPTLPYEQYF
TRBV4-3	-	15	-	TRBJ2-1	TGCGCCAGCAGCCAGGCCTGGGGGGGGGCGAATGAGCAGTTCTTC	CASSQAWGGANEQFF